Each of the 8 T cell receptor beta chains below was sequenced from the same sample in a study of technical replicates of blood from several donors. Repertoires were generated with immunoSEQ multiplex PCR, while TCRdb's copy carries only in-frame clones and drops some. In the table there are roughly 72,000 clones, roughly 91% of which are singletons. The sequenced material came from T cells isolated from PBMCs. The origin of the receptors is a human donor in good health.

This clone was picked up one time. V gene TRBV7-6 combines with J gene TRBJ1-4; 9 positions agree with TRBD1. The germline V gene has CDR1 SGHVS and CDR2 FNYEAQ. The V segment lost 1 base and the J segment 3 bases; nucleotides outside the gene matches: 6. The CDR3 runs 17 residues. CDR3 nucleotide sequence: TGTGCCAGCAGCTTAGGACAGGGGGTGAATCCTAATGAAAAACTGTTTTTT. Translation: CASSLGQGVNPNEKLFF.

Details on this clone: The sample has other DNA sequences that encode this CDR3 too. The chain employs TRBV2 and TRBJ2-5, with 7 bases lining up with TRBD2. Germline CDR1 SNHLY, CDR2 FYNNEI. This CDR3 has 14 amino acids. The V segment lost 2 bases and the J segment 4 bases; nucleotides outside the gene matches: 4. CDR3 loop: CASSELLAGETQYF. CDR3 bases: TGTGCCAGCAGTGAATTATTAGCGGGAGAGACCCAGTACTTC.

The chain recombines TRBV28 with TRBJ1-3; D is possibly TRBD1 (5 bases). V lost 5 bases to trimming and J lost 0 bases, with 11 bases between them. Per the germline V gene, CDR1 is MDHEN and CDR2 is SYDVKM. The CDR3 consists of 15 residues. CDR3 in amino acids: CASSTGGYSGNTIYF. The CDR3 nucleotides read TGTGCCAGCAGTACCGGGGGATACTCTGGAAACACCATATATTTT.

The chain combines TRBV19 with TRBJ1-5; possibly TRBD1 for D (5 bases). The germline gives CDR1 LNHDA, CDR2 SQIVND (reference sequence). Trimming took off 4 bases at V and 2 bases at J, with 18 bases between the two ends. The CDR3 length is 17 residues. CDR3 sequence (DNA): TGTGCCAGTAGTAAAGCTGGGGCTGGTTCGGGCAATCAGCCCCAGCATTTT. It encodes CASSKAGAGSGNQPQHF.

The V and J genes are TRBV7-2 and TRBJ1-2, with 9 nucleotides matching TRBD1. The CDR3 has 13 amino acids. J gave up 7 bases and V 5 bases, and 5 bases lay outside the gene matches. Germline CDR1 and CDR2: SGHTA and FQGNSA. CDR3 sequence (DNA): TGTGCCAGCAGCCCGGGACAGGGCTTTGGCTACACCTTC. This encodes CASSPGQGFGYTF.

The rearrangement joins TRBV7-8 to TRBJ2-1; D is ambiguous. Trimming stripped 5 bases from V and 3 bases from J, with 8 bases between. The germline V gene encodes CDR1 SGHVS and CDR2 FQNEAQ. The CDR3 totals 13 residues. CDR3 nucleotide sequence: TGTGCCAGCAGCCTACTGTACTACAATGAGCAGTTCTTC. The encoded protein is CASSLLYYNEQFF.

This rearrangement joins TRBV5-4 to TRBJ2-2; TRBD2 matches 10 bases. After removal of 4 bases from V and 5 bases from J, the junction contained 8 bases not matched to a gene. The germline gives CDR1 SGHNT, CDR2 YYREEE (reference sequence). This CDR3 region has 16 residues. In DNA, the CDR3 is TGTGCCAGCAGCCATCTGGGACTAGCGAGGACCGGGGAGCTGTTTTTT. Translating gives CASSHLGLARTGELFF.

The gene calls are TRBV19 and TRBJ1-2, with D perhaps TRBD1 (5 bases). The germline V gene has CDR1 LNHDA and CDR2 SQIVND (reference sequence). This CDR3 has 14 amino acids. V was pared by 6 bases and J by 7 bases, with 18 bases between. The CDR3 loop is CASSPLGGSFGYTF. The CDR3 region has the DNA TGTGCCAGTAGCCCCCTGGGGGGAAGCTTTGGCTACACCTTC.